This passage covers 23 T cell receptor beta chains from one sample sequenced in a study of tumor-infiltrating lymphocytes in primary liver carcinoma. The tissue used was unsorted bulk material of roughly 17-31 mg. RNA and DNA were co-extracted from it with the AllPrep DNA/RNA mini kit. A constant-region primer served to make TCR beta cDNA from approximately 490 ng total RNA. Slightly modified ARM-PCR, run as three nested multiplex PCR rounds, produced the TCR beta libraries. Both of the initial two PCR rounds ran for approximately 11 cycles and employed TRBV1-TRBV30 forward primers alongside a C-beta reverse primer. TCRdb redid the calling of the multiplex PCR reads with MiXCR, one entry per CDR3 protein. The sample lists roughly 120,000 distinct CDR3 sequences, roughly three fifths occurring once. Source material: liver tumor tissue from sampling region 3. The subset was: tumor region T3, left-lateral pole. These receptor sequences come from a woman between 55 and 75 years old with primary liver carcinoma and hepatitis B virus infection.

This clonotype was observed a single time. Possible read error: a much larger clone is one base away. This chain joins TRBV5-1 and TRBJ2-7, with 7 bases aligning to TRBD2. Germline CDR1 is SGHRS and CDR2 is YFSETQ. Unmatched junction bases numbered 10, after V lost 6 bases and J lost 4 bases. The CDR3 totals 14 residues. CDR3 DNA sequence: TGCGCCAGCACCCTCGGGGCTAGCGGATACGAGCAGTACTTC. Translation: CASTLGASGYEQYF.

For this clonotype: The junction and the germline gene differ at one end; a read error may be behind it. The chain carries TRBV6-6 and TRBJ1-4; tentatively, D is TRBD1 (5 bases). Germline CDR1 is MNHNY and CDR2 is SVGAGI (reference sequence). The CDR3 has 14 residues. DNA of the CDR3: TGTGCCACCCGAGAGAGGGGTGCTGGAGAAAAACTTTTTTTT. Residues: CATRERGAGEKLFF.

CDR3 coding DNA: TGTGCCAGCAGTTTGCGGCGGGAGTCCTACAATGAGCAGTTCTTC. This gives the protein CASSLRRESYNEQFF. The chain links TRBV28 to TRBJ2-1, with 7 positions matching TRBD2. The CDR3 sequence is 15 residues long. The germline CDR1 and CDR2 sequences are MDHEN and SYDVKM. V shed 3 bases and J 1 base; nucleotides not matched to a gene: 3. Full variable domain (remainder filled in from reference TRBV28 and TRBJ2-1): DVKVTQSSRYLVKRTGEKVFLECVQDMDHENMFWYRQDPGLGLRLIYFSYDVKMKEKGDIPEGYSVSREKKERFSLILESASTNQTSMYLCASSLRRESYNEQFFGPGTRLTVL.

This clonotype was counted a few times. Likely a read error: the CDR3 ends without its conserved phenylalanine or tryptophan. The chain uses TRBV11-3 and TRBJ2-2, with D unresolved. The germline gives CDR1 SGHNT, CDR2 YENEEA. V lost 6 bases and J lost 6, with 14 bases in between. The CDR3 extends over 14 amino acids. This CDR3 reads CASSLARRAGELFC. The CDR3 coding sequence is TGTGCCAGCAGTTTGGCTAGAAGGGCCGGGGAGCTGTTTTGT.

As regards this clonotype: This may be a read error: a much more frequent sequence differs by one nucleotide. The V and J genes are TRBV12-3 or TRBV12-4 and TRBJ2-5; D tentatively fits TRBD1 or TRBD2 (5 bases each). V lost 9 bases to trimming and J lost 2 bases, with 16 bases between them. The length of the CDR3 is 14 residues. The CDR3 reads CARTPGTVQETQYF. CDR3 coding DNA: TGTGCCAGGACCCCCGGGACCGTACAAGAGACCCAGTACTTC.

On this clonotype: Germline is not matched at one junction end, which may reflect a read error. The gene calls are TRBV7-8 and TRBJ2-6, with a possible D match to TRBD2 (6 bases). The germline V gene has CDR1 SGHVS and CDR2 FQNEAQ. The CDR3 consists of 18 residues. CDR3 in DNA: TGTGCCAGCAGTTTACCGAGACTAGATTTGTCTGGGGCCATCGTCCTGACTTTC. This encodes CASSLPRLDLSGAIVLTF.

Turning to this clonotype: Germline and junction disagree at one end, which may indicate a read error. The chain is built from TRBV12-3 or TRBV12-4 and TRBJ1-5; no firm D call. The CDR3 length is 15 residues. The CDR3 protein is CASSPTGNSTQPQHF. The CDR3 region has the DNA TGTGCCAGTAGTCCGACGGGCAATAGCACTCAGCCCCAGCATTTT.

On this clonotype: Germline is not matched at one junction end, which may reflect a read error. The chain uses TRBV11-1 and TRBJ2-5; the match to TRBD1 covers 7 bases. Per germline, CDR1 SGHAT and CDR2 FQDESV (reference sequence). CDR3 size: 17 residues. CDR3 residues: CASSPRLGTVIQETQYF. The DNA for the CDR3 is TGCGCCAGCAGCCCACGGCTCGGGACAGTGATCCAAGAGACCCAGTACTTC.

This clonotype has ten or more counts. The rearrangement links TRBV10-2 to TRBJ2-3; D is unclear. V shed 3 bases and J shed 0 bases, with 4 bases lying between them. The CDR3 length is 13 residues. Looked up from germline, CDR1 is WSHSY and CDR2 is SAAADI. CDR3 loop: CASSDVSTDTQYF. The CDR3 region has the DNA TGCGCCAGCAGTGATGTCAGCACAGATACGCAGTATTTT.

In the case of this clonotype: At one of its ends the junction is not consistent with the germline gene, which may arise from a read error. This chain uses TRBV28 with TRBJ1-1, with 7 bases aligning to TRBD1. CDR1 is MDHEN and CDR2 is SYDVKM in the germline V gene. CDR3 size: 15 residues. CDR3 bases: TGTGCCAGCAGTCCGACGGGACAGAGTAACAGTGAAGCTTTCTTT. Its protein is CASSPTGQSNSEAFF.

As regards this clonotype: It may be a read error: a sequence one base away is much more abundant. Here the CDR3 reads CTSSQLVGPEAFF. CDR3 coding DNA: TGTACCAGCAGCCAATTGGTGGGCCCTGAAGCTTTCTTT. The V and J genes are TRBV16 and TRBJ1-1; D call uncertain. CDR1 is KGHSY, CDR2 FQNENV, per germline. The CDR3 has 13 residues.

Concerning this clonotype itself: This CDR3 is missing its conserved last phenylalanine or tryptophan, likely due to a read error. The DNA is left out, because the CDR3 cannot be placed on it with certainty; the CDR3 is given as TCRdb lists it. This chain joins TRBV7-8 and TRBJ2-7. The germline CDR1 and CDR2 sequences are SGHVS and FQNEAQ. Termini included, the CDR3 measures 14 amino acids. CDR3 amino acids: CASSSRGGAYEQYI.

As concerns this clonotype: One end of the junction does not line up with germline, which may come from a read error. J is TRBJ1-1 and V is TRBV12-3 or TRBV12-4, with no clear D. There are 13 residues in the CDR3. CDR3 loop: CTSSIQRDAEAFF. In nucleotides, the CDR3 is TGTACCAGCAGTATACAGCGAGACGCTGAAGCTTTCTTT.

The V call is TRBV6-1, the J call TRBJ2-7; D is undetermined. The CDR3 totals 12 residues. Germline V gives CDR1 MNHNS, CDR2 SASEGT. The V end was cut by 6 bases, the J end by 0 bases, with 6 bases between. CDR3 loop: CASRKHSYEQYF. CDR3 DNA: TGTGCCAGCAGAAAGCACTCCTACGAGCAGTACTTC.

In its sample, this clonotype was seen once. The chain is built from TRBV6-1 and TRBJ2-1; 7 bases are a match to TRBD1. The CDR3 is 14 amino acids. V trimming: 5 bases; J trimming: 12 bases; junction bases outside the gene matches: 13. Looked up from germline, CDR1 is MNHNS and CDR2 is SASEGT. CDR3 in DNA: TGTGCCAGCAGTTTAGACAGGGCCTTGGCCGGGCAGTTCTTC. This sequence encodes CASSLDRALAGQFF.

This clonotype was counted many times. The rearrangement uses TRBV5-4 and TRBJ2-3; D is perhaps TRBD2 (6 bases). With 3 bases removed from V and 8 bases from J, the gap between germline ends came to 13 bases. The germline CDR1 and CDR2 sequences are SGHNT and YYREEE (reference sequence). This CDR3 has 13 amino acids. The CDR3 nucleotides are TGTGCCAGCAGCTATCCCATGGGAGGTACGCAGTATTTT. Amino acids: CASSYPMGGTQYF.

A word on this clonotype: A read error may explain this, as a much larger clone is one base away. This sequence joins TRBV5-4 and TRBJ2-3, with D perhaps being TRBD1 or TRBD2 (5 bases each). CDR1 and CDR2 (germline): SGHNT, YYREEE (reference sequence). CDR3 length: 14 amino acids. CDR3 coding DNA: TGTACCAGCAGCTTTCTCGGGGCGGGAGATACGCAGTATTTT. Protein sequence: CTSSFLGAGDTQYF.

About this clonotype: This CDR3 is missing its conserved last phenylalanine or tryptophan, likely due to a read error. The V gene is TRBV5-4, the J gene TRBJ2-1, with 10 bases fitting TRBD1. Germline-derived CDR1 and CDR2 are SGHNT and YYREEE (reference sequence). The CDR3 has 16 residues. The CDR3 loop is CASSLDRGRNYKEQFS. The CDR3 nucleotides read TGTGCCAGCAGCTTAGACAGGGGGCGAAACTACAAAGAGCAGTTCTCC.

On this clonotype: The germline gene is not matched at one end of the junction; a read error may be the cause. The chain couples TRBV28 to TRBJ2-7; perhaps TRBD2 as D (5 bases). Germline V gene sequence: CDR1 MDHEN, CDR2 SYDVKM. The CDR3 extends over 16 amino acids. The DNA for the CDR3 is TGTGCCAGCAGTTTCTCCTCTCGGGCAAGGGAGTACGAGCTGTACTTC. The encoded protein is CASSFSSRAREYELYF.

In the case of this clonotype: This may stem from a read error, because a much larger clone lies one nucleotide away. The genes are TRBV6-5 and TRBJ1-1; tentative D call: TRBD1 (5 bases). The CDR3 extends over 13 amino acids. In germline, CDR1 is MNHEY, CDR2 SVGAGI. The CDR3 reads CTSSLGHNTEAFF. Written as DNA, the CDR3 is TGTACCAGCAGTTTAGGACACAACACTGAAGCTTTCTTT.

This chain joins TRBV11-2 and TRBJ1-2; a weak D match, TRBD1 (5 bases). Germline V gene lookup returns CDR1 SGHAT and CDR2 FQNNGV. CDR3 length: 16 residues. V was clipped by 8 bases and J by 0 bases, with 19 bases between them. The CDR3 here is CASGPASGKPNYGYTF. CDR3 nucleotide sequence: TGTGCCAGCGGCCCAGCCTCAGGGAAGCCTAACTATGGCTACACCTTC.

Of note for this clonotype: One end of the junction fails to match germline, which may point to a read error. V is TRBV29-1 and J is TRBJ1-1; D not resolved. In germline, CDR1 is SQVTM, CDR2 ANQGSEA. This CDR3 has 11 residues. This chain's CDR3 is CCVRVDSEAFF. The CDR3 bases are TGCTGCGTTCGTGTGGACTCTGAAGCTTTCTTT.

The V call is TRBV24-1, the J call TRBJ1-4; D is uncertain. Trimming removed 5 bases from V and 9 bases from J, with 9 bases in between. The CDR3 consists of 12 residues. Germline CDR1 and CDR2: KGHDR and SFDVKD. The CDR3 nucleotides are TGTGCCACCAGTGGATTGTTAAAAAAACTGTTTTTT. This codes for CATSGLLKKLFF.